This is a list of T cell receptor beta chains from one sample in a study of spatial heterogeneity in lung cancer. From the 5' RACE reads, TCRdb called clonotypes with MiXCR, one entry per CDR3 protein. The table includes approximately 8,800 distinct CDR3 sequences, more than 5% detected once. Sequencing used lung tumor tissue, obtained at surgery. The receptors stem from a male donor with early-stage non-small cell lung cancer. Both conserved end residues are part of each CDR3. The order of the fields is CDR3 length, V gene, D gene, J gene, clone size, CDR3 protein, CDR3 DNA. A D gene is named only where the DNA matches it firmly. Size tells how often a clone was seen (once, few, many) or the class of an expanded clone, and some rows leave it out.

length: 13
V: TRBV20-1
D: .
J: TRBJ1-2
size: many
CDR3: CSAGSGGGNGYTF
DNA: TGCAGTGCTGGCTCGGGGGGAGGAAATGGCTACACCTTC

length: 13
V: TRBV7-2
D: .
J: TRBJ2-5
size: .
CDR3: CASSLALQGTQYF
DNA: TGTGCCAGCAGCTTAGCGCTTCAGGGGACCCAGTACTTC

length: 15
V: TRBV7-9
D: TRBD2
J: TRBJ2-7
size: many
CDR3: CASSLSGVSSYEQYF
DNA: TGTGCCAGCAGCCTCAGCGGGGTAAGCTCCTACGAGCAGTACTTC

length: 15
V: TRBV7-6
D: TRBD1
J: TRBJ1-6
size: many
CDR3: CASSRRDSTNSPLHF
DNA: TGTGCCAGCAGCCGCCGGGACAGCACGAATTCACCCCTCCACTTT

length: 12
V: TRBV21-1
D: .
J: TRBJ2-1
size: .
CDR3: CASSKGLHEQFF
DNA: TGTGCCAGCAGCAAAGGACTCCATGAGCAGTTCTTC

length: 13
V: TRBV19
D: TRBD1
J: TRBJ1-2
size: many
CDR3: CASSMAGGYGYTF
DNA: TGTGCCAGTAGTATGGCAGGGGGGTATGGCTACACCTTC

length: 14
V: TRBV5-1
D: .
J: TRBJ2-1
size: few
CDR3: CASSLARGTEEQFF
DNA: TGCGCCAGCAGCTTGGCCCGCGGGACAGAGGAGCAGTTCTTC

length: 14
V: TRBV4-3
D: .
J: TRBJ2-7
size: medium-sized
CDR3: CASSQAQGRYEQYF
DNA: TGCGCCAGCAGCCAAGCTCAGGGGCGCTACGAGCAGTACTTC

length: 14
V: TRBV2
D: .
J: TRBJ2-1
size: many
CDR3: CASMVWAGVNEQFF
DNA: TGTGCCAGCATGGTATGGGCAGGGGTCAATGAGCAGTTCTTC

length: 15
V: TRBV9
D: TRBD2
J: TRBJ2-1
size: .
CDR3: CASSLPGLAGNEQFF
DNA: TGTGCCAGCAGTCTCCCGGGACTAGCGGGGAATGAGCAGTTCTTC

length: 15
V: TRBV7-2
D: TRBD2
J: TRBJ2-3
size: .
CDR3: CASERSGIRTDTQYF
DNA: TGTGCCAGCGAGAGAAGCGGGATTCGCACAGATACGCAGTATTTT

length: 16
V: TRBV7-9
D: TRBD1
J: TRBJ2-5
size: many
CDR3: CASSTRQGTSQETQYF
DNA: TGTGCCAGCAGCACTCGACAGGGGACAAGCCAAGAGACCCAGTACTTC

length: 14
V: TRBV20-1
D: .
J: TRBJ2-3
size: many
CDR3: CSASSAQSTDTQYF
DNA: TGCAGTGCTAGTTCGGCACAGAGCACAGATACGCAGTATTTT

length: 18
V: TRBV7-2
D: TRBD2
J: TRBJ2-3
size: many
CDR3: CASSLVGSGGTLIDTQYF
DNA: TGTGCCAGCAGCTTAGTTGGTAGCGGGGGGACTCTAATAGATACGCAGTATTTT

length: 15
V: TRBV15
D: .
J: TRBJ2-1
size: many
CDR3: CATSRDGDRENEQFF
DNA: TGTGCCACCAGCAGAGATGGGGACCGGGAAAATGAGCAGTTCTTC

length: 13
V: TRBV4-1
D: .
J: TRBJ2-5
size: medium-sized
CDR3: CASEGEGKETQYF
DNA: TGCGCCAGCGAGGGAGAGGGAAAGGAGACCCAGTACTTC

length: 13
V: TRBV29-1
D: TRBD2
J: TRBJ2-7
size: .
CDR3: CSVATSDAYEQYF
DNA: TGCAGCGTCGCTACTAGCGACGCCTACGAGCAGTACTTC

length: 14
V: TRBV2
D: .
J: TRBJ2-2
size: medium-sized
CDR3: CASRIDTNTGELFF
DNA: TGTGCCAGCAGGATAGATACGAACACCGGGGAGCTGTTTTTT

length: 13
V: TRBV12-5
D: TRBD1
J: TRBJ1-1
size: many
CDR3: CASGLTGGTEAFF
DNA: TGTGCTAGTGGTCTAACAGGGGGCACTGAAGCTTTCTTT

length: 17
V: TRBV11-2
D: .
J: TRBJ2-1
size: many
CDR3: CASSSPADSSSYNEQFF
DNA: TGTGCCAGCAGCTCCCCGGCGGACTCAAGCTCCTACAATGAGCAGTTCTTC

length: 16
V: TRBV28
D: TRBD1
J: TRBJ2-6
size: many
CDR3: CASSPDRGLGANVLTF
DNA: TGTGCCAGCAGTCCCGACAGGGGGCTTGGGGCCAACGTCCTGACTTTC

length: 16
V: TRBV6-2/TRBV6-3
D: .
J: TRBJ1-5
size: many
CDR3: CASSKGGSLSNQPQHF
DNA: TGTGCCAGCAGCAAGGGGGGGTCCCTTAGCAATCAGCCCCAGCATTTT

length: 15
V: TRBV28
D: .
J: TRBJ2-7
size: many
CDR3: CASSLSGVDSYEQYF
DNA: TGTGCCAGCAGTTTATCGGGGGTGGACTCCTACGAGCAGTACTTC

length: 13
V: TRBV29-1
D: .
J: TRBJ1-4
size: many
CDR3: CSVDGMGNEKLFF
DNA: TGCAGCGTTGACGGGATGGGTAATGAAAAACTGTTTTTT

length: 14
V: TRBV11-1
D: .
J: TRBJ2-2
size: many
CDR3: CASSPSPDTGELFF
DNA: TGTGCCAGCAGCCCCTCACCGGACACCGGGGAGCTGTTTTTT

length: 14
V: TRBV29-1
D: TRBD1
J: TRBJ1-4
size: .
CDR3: CSADAGTGREKLFF
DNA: TGCAGCGCCGATGCGGGGACAGGGCGTGAAAAACTGTTTTTT

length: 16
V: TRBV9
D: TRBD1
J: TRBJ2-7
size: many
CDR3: CASSLNRQGATYEQYF
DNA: TGTGCCAGCAGCCTGAATCGACAGGGGGCCACCTACGAGCAGTACTTC

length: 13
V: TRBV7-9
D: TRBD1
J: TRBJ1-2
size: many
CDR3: CASRSDRVDGYTF
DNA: TGTGCCAGCAGATCGGACAGGGTCGATGGCTACACCTTC

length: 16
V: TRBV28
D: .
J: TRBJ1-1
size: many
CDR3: CASSLGRGAGNTEAFF
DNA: TGTGCCAGCAGTTTGGGCAGGGGAGCGGGAAACACTGAAGCTTTCTTT

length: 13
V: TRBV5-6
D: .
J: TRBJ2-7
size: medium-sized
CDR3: CASSQTLSYEQYF
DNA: TGTGCCAGCAGCCAGACACTATCCTACGAGCAGTACTTC

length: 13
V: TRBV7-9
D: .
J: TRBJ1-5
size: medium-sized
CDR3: CASSFSNNQPQHF
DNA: TGTGCCAGCAGCTTCTCCAACAATCAGCCCCAGCATTTT

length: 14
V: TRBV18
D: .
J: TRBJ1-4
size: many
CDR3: CASSPSGREEKLFF
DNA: TGTGCCAGCTCACCCTCCGGGAGGGAGGAAAAACTGTTTTTT

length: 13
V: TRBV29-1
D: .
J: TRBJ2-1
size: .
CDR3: CSVIKRANNEQFF
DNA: TGCAGCGTTATAAAGCGGGCCAACAATGAGCAGTTCTTC

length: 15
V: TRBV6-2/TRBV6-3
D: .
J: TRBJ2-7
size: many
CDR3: CASSYARVTSYEQYF
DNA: TGTGCCAGCAGTTACGCGCGGGTAACCTCCTACGAGCAGTACTTC

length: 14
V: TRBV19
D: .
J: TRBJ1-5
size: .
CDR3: CASSIYQGNQPQHF
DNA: TGTGCCAGTAGTATCTATCAGGGCAATCAGCCCCAGCATTTT

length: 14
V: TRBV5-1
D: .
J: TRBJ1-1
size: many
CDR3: CASSPIGGYTEAFF
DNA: TGCGCCAGCAGCCCTATAGGTGGCTACACTGAAGCTTTCTTT

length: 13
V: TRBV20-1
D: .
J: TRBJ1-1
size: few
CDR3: CSASDPGNTEAFF
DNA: TGCAGTGCTTCCGACCCTGGAAACACTGAAGCTTTCTTT

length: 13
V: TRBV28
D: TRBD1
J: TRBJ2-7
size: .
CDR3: CASSLTGYYEQYF
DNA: TGTGCCAGCAGTTTGACAGGGTACTACGAGCAGTACTTC

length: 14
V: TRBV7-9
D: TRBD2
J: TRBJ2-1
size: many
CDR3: CASSLETSTAEQFF
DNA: TGTGCCAGCAGCTTAGAGACTAGCACGGCTGAGCAGTTCTTC

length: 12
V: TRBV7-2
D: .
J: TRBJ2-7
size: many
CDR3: CASSLVPGQQYF
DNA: TGTGCCAGCAGCTTAGTACCGGGACAGCAGTACTTC

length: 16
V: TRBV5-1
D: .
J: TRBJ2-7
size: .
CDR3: CASSLAAGDQGYEQYF
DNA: TGCGCCAGCAGCTTGGCCGCTGGGGACCAAGGGTACGAGCAGTACTTC

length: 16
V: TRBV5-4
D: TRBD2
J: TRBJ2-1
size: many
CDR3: CASSLAGGGSYNEQFF
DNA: TGTGCCAGCAGCTTGGCGGGAGGGGGCTCCTACAATGAGCAGTTCTTC

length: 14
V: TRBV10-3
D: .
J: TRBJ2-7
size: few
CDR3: CAIRGGVPTYEQYF
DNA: TGTGCCATCAGGGGGGGTGTGCCTACCTACGAGCAGTACTTC

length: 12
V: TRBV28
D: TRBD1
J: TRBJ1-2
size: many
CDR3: CASRQGAGGYTF
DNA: TGTGCCAGCAGGCAGGGGGCTGGTGGCTACACCTTC

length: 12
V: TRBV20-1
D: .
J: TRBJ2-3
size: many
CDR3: CSAMVYTDTQYF
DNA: TGCAGTGCTATGGTCTACACAGATACGCAGTATTTT

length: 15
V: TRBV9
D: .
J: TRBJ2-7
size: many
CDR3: CASSVVASGNVEQYF
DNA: TGTGCCAGCAGCGTAGTGGCTTCGGGCAACGTCGAGCAGTACTTC

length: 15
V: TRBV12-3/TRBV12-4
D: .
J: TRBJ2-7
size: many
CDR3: CASSFGHINFYEQYF
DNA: TGTGCCAGCAGTTTTGGACACATCAACTTCTACGAGCAGTACTTC

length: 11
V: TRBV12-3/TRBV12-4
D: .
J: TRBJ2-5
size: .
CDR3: CASSWGGTQYF
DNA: TGTGCCAGCAGTTGGGGAGGGACCCAGTACTTC

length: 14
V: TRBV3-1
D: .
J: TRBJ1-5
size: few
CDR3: CASSQDLDNQPQHF
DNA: TGTGCCAGCAGCCAAGATTTGGATAATCAGCCCCAGCATTTT